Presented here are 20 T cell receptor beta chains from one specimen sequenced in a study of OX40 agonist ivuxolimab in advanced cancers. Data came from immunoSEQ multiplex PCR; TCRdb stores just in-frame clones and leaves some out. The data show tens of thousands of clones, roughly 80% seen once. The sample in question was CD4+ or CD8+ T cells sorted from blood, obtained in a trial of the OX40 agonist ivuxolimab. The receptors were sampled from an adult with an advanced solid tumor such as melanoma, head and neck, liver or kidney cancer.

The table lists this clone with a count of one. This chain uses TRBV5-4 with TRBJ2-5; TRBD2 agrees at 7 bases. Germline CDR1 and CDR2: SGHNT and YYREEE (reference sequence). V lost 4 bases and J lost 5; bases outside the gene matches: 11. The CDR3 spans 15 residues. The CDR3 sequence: CASSSPGPGGETQYF. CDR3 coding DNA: TGTGCCAGCAGCAGTCCGGGACCCGGGGGGGAGACCCAGTACTTC.

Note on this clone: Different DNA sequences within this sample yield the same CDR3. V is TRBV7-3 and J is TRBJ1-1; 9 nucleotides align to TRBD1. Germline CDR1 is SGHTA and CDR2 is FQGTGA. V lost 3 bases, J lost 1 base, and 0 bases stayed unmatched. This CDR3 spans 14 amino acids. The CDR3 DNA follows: TGTGCCAGCAGCTTGGGACAGGGGAACACTGAAGCTTTCTTT. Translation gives CASSLGQGNTEAFF. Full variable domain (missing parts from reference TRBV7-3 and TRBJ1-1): GAGVSQTPSNKVTEKGKYVELRCDPISGHTALYWYRQSLGQGPEFLIYFQGTGAADDSGLPNDRFFAVRPEGSVSTLKIQRTERGDSAVYLCASSLGQGNTEAFFGQGTRLTVV.

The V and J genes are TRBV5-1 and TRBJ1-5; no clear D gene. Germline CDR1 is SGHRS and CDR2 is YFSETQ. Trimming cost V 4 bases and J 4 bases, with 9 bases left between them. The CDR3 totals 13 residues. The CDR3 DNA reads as TGCGCCAGCAGCCGCGACGGGAATCAGCCCCAGCATTTT. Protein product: CASSRDGNQPQHF.

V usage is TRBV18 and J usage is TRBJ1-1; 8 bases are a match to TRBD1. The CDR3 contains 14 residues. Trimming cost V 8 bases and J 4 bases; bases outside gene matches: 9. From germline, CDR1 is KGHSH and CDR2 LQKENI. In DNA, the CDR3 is TGTGCCAGCCGAGGGCAGGGGGCAAGCACTGAAGCTTTCTTT. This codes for CASRGQGASTEAFF.

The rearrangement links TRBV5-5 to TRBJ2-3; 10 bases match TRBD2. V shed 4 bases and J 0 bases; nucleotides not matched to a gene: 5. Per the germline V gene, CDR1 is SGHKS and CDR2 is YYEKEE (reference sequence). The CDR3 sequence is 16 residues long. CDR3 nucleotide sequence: TGTGCCAGCAGCCTTGGAGCGGGAGGGAGCACAGATACGCAGTATTTT. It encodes CASSLGAGGSTDTQYF.

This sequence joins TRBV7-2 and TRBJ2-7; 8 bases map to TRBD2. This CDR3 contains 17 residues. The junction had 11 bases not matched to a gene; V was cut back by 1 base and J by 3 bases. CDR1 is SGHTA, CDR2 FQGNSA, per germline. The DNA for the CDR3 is TGTGCCAGCAGCTTAGAGTTTACGGCGGGAGGTCGCTACGAGCAGTACTTC. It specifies CASSLEFTAGGRYEQYF. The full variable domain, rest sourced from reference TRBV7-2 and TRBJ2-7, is GAGVSQSPSNKVTEKGKDVELRCDPISGHTALYWYRQSLGQGLEFLIYFQGNSAPDKSGLPSDRFSAERTGGSVSTLTIQRTQQEDSAVYLCASSLEFTAGGRYEQYFGPGTRLTVT.

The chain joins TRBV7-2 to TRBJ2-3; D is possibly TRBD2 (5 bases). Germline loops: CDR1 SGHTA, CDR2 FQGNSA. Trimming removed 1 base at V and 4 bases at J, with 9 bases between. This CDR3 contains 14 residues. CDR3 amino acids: CASSLGGFADTQYF. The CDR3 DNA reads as TGTGCCAGCAGCTTAGGCGGGTTCGCAGATACGCAGTATTTT.

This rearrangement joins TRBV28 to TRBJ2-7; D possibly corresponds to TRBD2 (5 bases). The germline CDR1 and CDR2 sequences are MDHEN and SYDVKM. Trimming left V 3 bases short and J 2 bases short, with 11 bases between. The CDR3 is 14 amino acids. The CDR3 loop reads CASSLGGFAYEQYF. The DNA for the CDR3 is TGTGCCAGCAGTTTGGGCGGGTTCGCCTACGAGCAGTACTTC.

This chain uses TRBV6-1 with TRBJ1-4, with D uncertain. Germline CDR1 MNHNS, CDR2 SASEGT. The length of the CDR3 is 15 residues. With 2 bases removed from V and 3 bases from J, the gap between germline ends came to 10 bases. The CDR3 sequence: CASSELGTANEKLFF. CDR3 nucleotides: TGTGCCAGCAGTGAATTAGGAACAGCTAATGAAAAACTGTTTTTT.

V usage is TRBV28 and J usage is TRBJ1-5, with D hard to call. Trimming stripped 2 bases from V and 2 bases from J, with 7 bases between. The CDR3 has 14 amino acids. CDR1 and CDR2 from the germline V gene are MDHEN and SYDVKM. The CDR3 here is CASSLGGGNQPQHF. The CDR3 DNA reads TGTGCCAGCAGTTTAGGTGGGGGCAATCAGCCCCAGCATTTT.

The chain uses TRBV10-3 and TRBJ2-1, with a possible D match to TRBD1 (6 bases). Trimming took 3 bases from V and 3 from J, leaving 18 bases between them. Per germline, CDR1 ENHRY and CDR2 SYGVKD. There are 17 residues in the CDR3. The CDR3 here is CAISDPKTGRNYNEQFF. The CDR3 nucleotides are TGTGCCATCAGTGACCCAAAAACAGGGCGGAACTACAATGAGCAGTTCTTC.

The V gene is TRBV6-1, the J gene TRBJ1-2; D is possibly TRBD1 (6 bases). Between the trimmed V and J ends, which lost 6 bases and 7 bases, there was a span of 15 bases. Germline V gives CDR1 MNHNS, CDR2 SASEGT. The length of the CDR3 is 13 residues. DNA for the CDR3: TGTGCCAGCAGCCCTACAGGGATGGGTGGCTACACCTTC. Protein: CASSPTGMGGYTF.

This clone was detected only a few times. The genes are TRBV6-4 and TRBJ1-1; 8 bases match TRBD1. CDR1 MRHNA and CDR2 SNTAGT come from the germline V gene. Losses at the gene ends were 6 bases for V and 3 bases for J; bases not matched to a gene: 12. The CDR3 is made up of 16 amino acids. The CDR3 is CASSGNRGGMDTEAFF. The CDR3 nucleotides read TGTGCCAGCAGCGGAAACAGGGGGGGCATGGACACTGAAGCTTTCTTT.

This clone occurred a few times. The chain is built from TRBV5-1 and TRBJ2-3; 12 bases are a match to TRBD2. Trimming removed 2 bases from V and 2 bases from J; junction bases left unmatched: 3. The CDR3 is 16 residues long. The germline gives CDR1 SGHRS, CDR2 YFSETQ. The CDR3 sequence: CASSFTSGRYTDTQYF. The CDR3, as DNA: TGCGCCAGCAGCTTCACTAGCGGGAGGTACACAGATACGCAGTATTTT.

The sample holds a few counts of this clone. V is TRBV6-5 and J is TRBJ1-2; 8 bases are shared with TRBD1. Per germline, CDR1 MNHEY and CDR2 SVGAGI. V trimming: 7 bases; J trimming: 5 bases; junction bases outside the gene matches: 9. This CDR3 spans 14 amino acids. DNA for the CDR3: TGTGCCAGCACCAAAGGACAGGGAGGTTATGGCTACACCTTC. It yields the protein CASTKGQGGYGYTF.

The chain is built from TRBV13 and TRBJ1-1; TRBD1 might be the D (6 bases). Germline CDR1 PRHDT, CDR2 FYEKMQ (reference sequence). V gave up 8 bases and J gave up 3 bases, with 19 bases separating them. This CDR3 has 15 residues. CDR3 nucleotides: TGTGCCAGCCGACTTACCGGGACAAAGGACACTGAAGCTTTCTTT. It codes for CASRLTGTKDTEAFF.

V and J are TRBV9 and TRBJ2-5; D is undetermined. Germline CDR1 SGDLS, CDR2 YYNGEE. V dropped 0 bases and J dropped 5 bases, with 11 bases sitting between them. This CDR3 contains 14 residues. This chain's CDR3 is CASSVEAMWETQYF. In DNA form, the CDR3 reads TGTGCCAGCAGCGTAGAAGCGATGTGGGAGACCCAGTACTTC. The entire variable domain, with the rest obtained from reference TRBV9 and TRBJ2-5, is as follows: DSGVTQTPKHLITATGQRVTLRCSPRSGDLSVYWYQQSLDQGLQFLIQYYNGEERAKGNILERFSAQQFPDLHSELNLSSLELGDSALYFCASSVEAMWETQYFGPGTRLLVL.

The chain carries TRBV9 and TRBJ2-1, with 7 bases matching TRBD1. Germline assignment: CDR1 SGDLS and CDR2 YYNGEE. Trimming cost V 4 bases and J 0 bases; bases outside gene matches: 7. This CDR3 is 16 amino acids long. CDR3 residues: CASSTTGVSSYNEQFF. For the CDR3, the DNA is TGTGCCAGCAGCACCACAGGGGTTAGCTCCTACAATGAGCAGTTCTTC.

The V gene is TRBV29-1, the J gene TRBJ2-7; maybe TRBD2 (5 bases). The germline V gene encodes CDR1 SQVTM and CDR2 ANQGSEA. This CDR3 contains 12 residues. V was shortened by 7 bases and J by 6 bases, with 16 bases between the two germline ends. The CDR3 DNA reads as TGCAGCGCCGGTACCGGCCGGGGCGAGCAGTACTTC. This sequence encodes CSAGTGRGEQYF.

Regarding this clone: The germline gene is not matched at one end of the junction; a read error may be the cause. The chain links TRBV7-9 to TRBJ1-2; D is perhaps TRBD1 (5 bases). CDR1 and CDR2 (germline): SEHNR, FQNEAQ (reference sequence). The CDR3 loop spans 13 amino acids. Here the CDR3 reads CASSQTGLHGNTF. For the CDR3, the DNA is TGTGCCAGCAGCCAAACAGGACTCCATGGCAACACCTTC. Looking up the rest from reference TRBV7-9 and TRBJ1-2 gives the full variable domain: DTGVSQNPRHKITKRGQNVTFRCDPISEHNRLYWYRQTLGQGPEFLTYFQNEAQLEKSRLLSDRFSAERPKGSFSTLEIQRTEQGDSAMYLCASSQTGLHGNTFGSGTRLTVV.